Below are 10 T cell receptor beta chains sequenced from a single sample in a study of glioma-infiltrating T cells. The iRepertoire nested amplicon-rescue multiplex PCR amplified TCR alpha and beta CDR3s from RNA. Using its own MiXCR run on the multiplex PCR reads, TCRdb lists one record per CDR3 protein. The sample lists under 130,000 distinct CDR3 sequences; 25% to 35% were seen once. The sequencing sample was made of glioma tissue, nonneoplastic brain tissue, or PBMCs (not recorded which). These receptors were obtained from a human donor with low-grade glioma or glioblastoma, undergoing nonglioma brain surgery, or in good health (not recorded which).

This clonotype was counted only a few times. V and J are TRBV28 and TRBJ2-7, with a weak D call TRBD1 (8 bases). The CDR3 spans 16 residues. V gave up 4 bases and J gave up 7 bases, with 23 bases separating them. Germline V lookup: CDR1 MDHEN, CDR2 SYDVKM. CDR3 in DNA: TGTGCCAGCAGTTCGGGGGGTGCAGGGGGCGGCCGGGAGCAGTACTTC. Encoded protein: CASSSGGAGGGREQYF.

With respect to this clonotype: A much larger clone differs from this one at a single base, so this may be a read error. In DNA form, the CDR3 reads TGTGCCAGCAGCTCCCGGGGTAGCGGGGGGCCAGATAGGCAGTATTTT. Translation gives CASSSRGSGGPDRQYF. The chain has TRBV7-3 and TRBJ2-3; 10 nucleotides line up with TRBD2. Germline assignment: CDR1 SGHTA and CDR2 FQGTGA. The CDR3 has 16 residues.

In the case of this clonotype: This could be a read error, since a much larger clone is one nucleotide away. V usage is TRBV7-9 and J usage is TRBJ2-7, with D possibly matching TRBD2 (5 bases). Germline CDR1 SEHNR, CDR2 FQNEAQ (reference sequence). Trimming stripped 9 bases from V and 2 bases from J, with 14 bases between. The CDR3 covers 13 residues. The CDR3: CARSPIGTYEQYF. CDR3 bases: TGTGCCAGAAGCCCGATCGGGACCTACGAGCAGTACTTC.

This clonotype was detected ten times or more. The chain uses TRBV2 and TRBJ2-3; D not resolved. The V gene's germline CDR1 is SNHLY and CDR2 FYNNEI. V lost 4 bases to trimming and J lost 4 bases, with 9 bases between them. This CDR3 has 13 residues. CDR3: CASSVDVADTQYF. CDR3 nucleotide sequence: TGTGCCAGCAGTGTAGACGTGGCAGATACGCAGTATTTT. The full variable domain, completed using reference TRBV2 and TRBJ2-3, is EPEVTQTPSHQVTQMGQEVILRCVPISNHLYFYWYRQILGQKVEFLVSFYNNEISEKSEIFDDQFSVERPDGSNFTLKIRSTKLEDSAMYFCASSVDVADTQYFGPGTRLTVL.

The rearrangement joins TRBV3-1 to TRBJ2-4; D may be TRBD1 (6 bases). The CDR3 sequence is 13 residues long. Germline loops: CDR1 LGHDT, CDR2 YNNKEL (reference sequence). Trimming took off 6 bases at V and 5 bases at J, with 11 bases between the two ends. CDR3 DNA sequence: TGTGCCAGCAGATTCGAGGGGGAAAACATTCAGTACTTC. Encoded protein: CASRFEGENIQYF.

Remarks on this clonotype: A clone one base away is much larger, so this may be a read error. The rearrangement joins TRBV20-1 to TRBJ1-1, with 7 bases lining up with TRBD1. Per germline, CDR1 DFQATT and CDR2 SNEGSKA (reference sequence). V lost 6 bases and J lost 4; bases outside the gene matches: 11. The CDR3 sequence is 14 residues long. In nucleotides, the CDR3 is TGCAGTGCCCCCCGGGACAGCGTTTTCACTGAAGCTTTCTTT. Translating gives CSAPRDSVFTEAFF.

This clonotype was observed a handful of times. V usage is TRBV10-3 and J usage is TRBJ2-7; either TRBD1 or TRBD2 may fit D (5 bases each). This CDR3 has 15 amino acids. Germline values: CDR1 ENHRY, CDR2 SYGVKD. Trimming stripped 8 bases from V and 0 bases from J, with 17 bases between. The CDR3 sequence: CAIRSGTADSYEQYF. The CDR3 nucleotides read TGTGCCATCCGTTCCGGGACGGCGGACTCCTACGAGCAGTACTTC.

This clonotype was observed at least ten times. The genes are TRBV27 and TRBJ2-1; 8 nucleotides agree with TRBD2. After removal of 8 bases from V and 2 bases from J, the junction contained 5 bases not matched to a gene. From germline, CDR1 is MNHEY and CDR2 SMNVEV (reference sequence). The CDR3 contains 14 residues. CDR3 amino acids: CASASGGTYNEQFF. The CDR3 DNA sequence: TGTGCCAGCGCAAGCGGGGGAACCTACAATGAGCAGTTCTTC.

A note on this clonotype: Likely a read error: the CDR3 ends without its conserved phenylalanine or tryptophan. V usage is TRBV28 and J usage is TRBJ1-1; D possibly corresponds to TRBD1 (6 bases). CDR3 length: 15 amino acids. The germline V and J ends were trimmed by 2 bases and 1 base, with 11 bases remaining between them. The germline V gene encodes CDR1 MDHEN and CDR2 SYDVKM. Written as DNA, the CDR3 is TGTGCCAGCAGTTTACGGGACAACTGGAACACTGAAGCTTTCCTT. Translation: CASSLRDNWNTEAFL.

V and J are TRBV5-8 and TRBJ2-2, with TRBD2 as a possible D gene (6 bases). Looked up from germline, CDR1 is SGHTS and CDR2 is YDEGEE. Trimming removed 5 bases from V and 3 bases from J, with 11 bases in between. The CDR3 is 14 residues long. The CDR3 loop is CASREGTYTGELFF. The CDR3 nucleotides are TGTGCCAGCAGGGAGGGAACGTACACCGGGGAGCTGTTTTTT.